This record concerns one T cell receptor beta chain sequence. The source of the sample is a study of blood T cell repertoires in COVID-19. Study overall: The study drew acute and convalescent COVID-19 samples from the United States, Italy and Spain. Sources were T cells, B-cell-depleted T cells, or PBMCs; the material itself was cDNA or gDNA.

Original analysis: Using reference gene primer amplification, nucleated cell counts were estimated. Here immunoSEQ multiplex PCR was the method, and the copy in TCRdb shows in-frame clones only, minus some. From that table come the V and J calls and clone size; the DNA was used to work out D and trimming. Here the sample spans approximately 100,000 clones, roughly nine tenths being singletons. This receptor was identified in a woman aged 80 or over in a cohort sampled during active COVID-19. Sequenced: peripheral blood.

CDR3 DNA: TGTGCCTGGAGTCTTAGTGGCAATGAGCAGTTCTTC. Protein sequence: CAWSLSGNEQFF. The chain couples TRBV30 to TRBJ2-1; no firm D call. This CDR3 comprises 12 residues. The ends were cut back, 2 bases at V and 6 bases at J, with 8 bases in the middle. CDR1 is GTSNPN and CDR2 is SVGIG in the germline V gene (reference sequence).